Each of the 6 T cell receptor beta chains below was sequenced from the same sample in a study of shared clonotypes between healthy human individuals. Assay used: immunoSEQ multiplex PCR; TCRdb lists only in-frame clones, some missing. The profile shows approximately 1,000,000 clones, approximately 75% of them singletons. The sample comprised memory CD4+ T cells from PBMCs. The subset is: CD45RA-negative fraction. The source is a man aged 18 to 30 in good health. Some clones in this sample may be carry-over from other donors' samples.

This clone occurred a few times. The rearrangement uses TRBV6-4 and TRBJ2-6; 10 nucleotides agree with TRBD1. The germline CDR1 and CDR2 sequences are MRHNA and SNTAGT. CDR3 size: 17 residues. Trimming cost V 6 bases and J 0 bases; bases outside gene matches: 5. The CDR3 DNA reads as TGTGCCAGCAGCCCCGGGACAGGGGTCTCTGGGGCCAACGTCCTGACTTTC. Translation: CASSPGTGVSGANVLTF.

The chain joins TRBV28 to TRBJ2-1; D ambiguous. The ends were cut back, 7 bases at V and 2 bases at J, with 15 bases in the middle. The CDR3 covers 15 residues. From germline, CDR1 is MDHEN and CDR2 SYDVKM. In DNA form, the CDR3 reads TGTGCCAGCAATGGCCCGGGCCTGGCCTACAATGAGCAGTTCTTC. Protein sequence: CASNGPGLAYNEQFF. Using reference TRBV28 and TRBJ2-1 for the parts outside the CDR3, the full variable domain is DVKVTQSSRYLVKRTGEKVFLECVQDMDHENMFWYRQDPGLGLRLIYFSYDVKMKEKGDIPEGYSVSREKKERFSLILESASTNQTSMYLCASNGPGLAYNEQFFGPGTRLTVL.

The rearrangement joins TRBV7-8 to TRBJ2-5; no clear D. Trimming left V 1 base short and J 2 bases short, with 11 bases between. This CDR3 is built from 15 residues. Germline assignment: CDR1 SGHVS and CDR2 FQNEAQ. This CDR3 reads CASSLGLRLQETQYF. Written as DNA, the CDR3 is TGTGCCAGCAGCTTAGGGTTAAGGCTTCAAGAGACCCAGTACTTC.

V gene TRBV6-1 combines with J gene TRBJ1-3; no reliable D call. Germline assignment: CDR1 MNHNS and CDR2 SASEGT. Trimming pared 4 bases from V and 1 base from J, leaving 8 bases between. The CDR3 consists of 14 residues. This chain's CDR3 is CASSGGLSGNTIYF. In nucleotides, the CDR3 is TGTGCCAGCAGTGGGGGTCTATCTGGAAACACCATATATTTT.

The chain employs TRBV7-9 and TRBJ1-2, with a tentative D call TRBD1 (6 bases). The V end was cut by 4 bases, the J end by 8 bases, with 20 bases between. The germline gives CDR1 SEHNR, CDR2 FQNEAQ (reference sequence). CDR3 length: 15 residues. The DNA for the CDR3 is TGTGCCAGCAGCTCAGGGGCCGGTGAAGTATACGGCTACACCTTC. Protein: CASSSGAGEVYGYTF.

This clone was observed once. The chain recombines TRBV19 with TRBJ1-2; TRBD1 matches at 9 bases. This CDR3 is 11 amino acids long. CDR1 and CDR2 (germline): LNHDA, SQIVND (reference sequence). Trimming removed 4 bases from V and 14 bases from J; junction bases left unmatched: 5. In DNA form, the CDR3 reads TGTGCCAGTAGTACAGGACAGGGGAAAACCTTC. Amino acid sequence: CASSTGQGKTF.